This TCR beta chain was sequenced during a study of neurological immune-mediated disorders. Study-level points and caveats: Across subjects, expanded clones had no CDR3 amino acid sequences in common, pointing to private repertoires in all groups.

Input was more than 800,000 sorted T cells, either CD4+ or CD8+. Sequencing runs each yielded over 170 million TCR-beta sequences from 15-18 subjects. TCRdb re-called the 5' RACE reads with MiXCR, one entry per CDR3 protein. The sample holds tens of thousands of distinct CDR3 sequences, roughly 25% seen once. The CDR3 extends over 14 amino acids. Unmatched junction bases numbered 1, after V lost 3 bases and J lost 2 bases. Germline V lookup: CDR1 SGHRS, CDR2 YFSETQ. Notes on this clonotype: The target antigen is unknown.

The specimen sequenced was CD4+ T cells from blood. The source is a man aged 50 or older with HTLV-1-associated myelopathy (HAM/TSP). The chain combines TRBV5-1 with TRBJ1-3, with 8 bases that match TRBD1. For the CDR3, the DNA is TGCGCCAGCAGCTGGACAGGGACTGGAAACACCATATATTTT. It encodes CASSWTGTGNTIYF.